This TCR beta chain was retrieved from a study of regulatory T cells in long-lasting Graves disease. CDR3 regions were amplified by Arm-PCR using iRepertoire HTBI primers to build TCR beta libraries. TCRdb re-called the multiplex PCR reads through MiXCR, storing one row per CDR3 protein. The sample holds about 420,000 distinct CDR3 sequences, 15% to 20% seen once. Time point described: newly diagnosed GD, antithyroid drugs for less than 3 months. Following extraction of RNA from PBMCs, that RNA was used to make the TCR library. The table lists this clonotype with many counts. This CDR3 is built from 14 residues. Per germline, CDR1 MNHEY and CDR2 SVGAGI. V trimming: 4 bases; J trimming: 5 bases; junction bases outside the gene matches: 7. This sample also appeared in a second study, on T cells in Graves' hyperthyroidism and ophthalmopathy. As reported in that work: In the first-round RT-PCR of the TCR CDR3, the HTBI primer set was used.

This chain uses TRBV6-5 with TRBJ2-7; TRBD2 agrees at 8 bases. This TCR was recovered from a woman younger than 35 with Graves disease. Sequenced here: peripheral blood mononuclear cells (PBMCs), sampled at new diagnosis, from a patient treated with antithyroid drugs. The CDR3 DNA reads as TGTGCCAGCAGTTCCGGGACTAGAAACCACGAGCAGTACTTC. Its protein is CASSSGTRNHEQYF.